This is a list of T cell receptor beta chains from one sample in a study of blood T cell repertoires in COVID-19. Sequencing used immunoSEQ multiplex PCR; TCRdb keeps in-frame clones, though not all of them. The sample yields 150,000 to 200,000 clones, 65% to 90% seen once. Specimen: peripheral blood. The receptor source for this set is a man in his sixties with acute or convalescent COVID-19. The CDR3 runs from the conserved cysteine through the conserved F or W. The D gene is left open where the match is weak.

J gene	CDR3 length	V gene	D gene	CDR3 protein
TRBJ2-3	14	TRBV19	TRBD2	CASSMGLDTDTQYF
TRBJ1-3	15	TRBV5-4	TRBD1	CASSLGTGVGNTIYF
TRBJ1-6	13	TRBV28	.	CASSEQYNSPLHF
TRBJ2-7	14	TRBV5-1	.	CASSSDGQPYEQYF
TRBJ1-1	13	TRBV12-3/TRBV12-4	TRBD1	CASREQGSSEAFF
TRBJ2-1	19	TRBV7-3	TRBD2	CASSSHPTSGRWSYNEQFF
TRBJ1-1	15	TRBV6-5	.	CASRSGTSRDTEAFF
TRBJ2-2	18	TRBV25-1	TRBD2	CASRPTRGGLDVTGELFF
TRBJ2-3	14	TRBV7-3	.	CASSFGRGTDTQYF
TRBJ2-7	14	TRBV10-3	.	CAISGAAESYEQYF
TRBJ1-1	12	TRBV30	.	CAWSETADEAFF
TRBJ1-2	14	TRBV6-4	TRBD1	CASSEGQGLSGYTF
TRBJ1-1	13	TRBV28	.	CASSFPGYTEAFF
TRBJ2-1	14	TRBV6-5	TRBD2	CASSPLLGGDEQFF
TRBJ2-3	14	TRBV10-1	.	CASSEQHPTDTQYF
TRBJ2-3	17	TRBV9	.	CASSVSPGQGVPDTQYF
TRBJ2-5	14	TRBV18	.	CASSPPALQETQYF
TRBJ2-3	15	TRBV18	TRBD2	CASSPPAGTVGTQYF
TRBJ2-1	14	TRBV11-3	TRBD2	CASSLEASGREQFF
TRBJ2-1	14	TRBV7-2	.	CASSLSAAHSEQFF
TRBJ2-7	14	TRBV30	.	CAWRHTGEAYEQYF
TRBJ2-5	14	TRBV2	TRBD1	CASSDEGATETQYF
TRBJ1-3	14	TRBV1	.	CTSSQVRVGNTIYF
TRBJ1-4	15	TRBV13	TRBD1	CASSLGGQYNEKLFF
TRBJ1-2	15	TRBV7-9	TRBD1	CASSALQGALGGYTF
TRBJ1-6	14	TRBV30	.	CAWSVPGAGSPLHF
TRBJ1-5	14	TRBV25-1	.	CASSESISNQPQHF
TRBJ2-2	15	TRBV18	.	CASSPPSQGTGELFF